This T cell receptor (beta chain) was profiled in a study of T cell repertoires in cytomegalovirus infection. Background on the study: Use of recently identified HLA-C-restricted and well-studied HLA-B-restricted CMV epitopes was part of the study. Public TCR beta signatures marked donors with CMV infection and the matching HLA.

Regarding the study as a whole: HLA-C-restricted CMV clonotypes gave the most frequent clonotype in two of eight donors.

Germline CDR1 is SGHRS and CDR2 is YFSETQ. V shed 5 bases and J 0 bases; nucleotides not matched to a gene: 8. There are 15 residues in the CDR3. TCRdb processed the reads anew with MiXCR; each CDR3 protein has one entry. The sample carries about 700,000 distinct CDR3 sequences, approximately 33% recorded once. Note on this clonotype: Its target is unknown.

The receptor comes from a human donor in good health (CMV status not recorded). Some clones in this sample may be carry-over from other donors' samples. This specimen was cultured PBMCs, taken from culture after CMV antigen stimulation. This chain links TRBV5-1 with TRBJ2-7; 7 bases are a match to TRBD2. CDR3 sequence: CASRPSGDSSYEQYF. The CDR3 DNA reads as TGCGCCAGCAGACCTAGCGGTGACAGCTCCTACGAGCAGTACTTC.